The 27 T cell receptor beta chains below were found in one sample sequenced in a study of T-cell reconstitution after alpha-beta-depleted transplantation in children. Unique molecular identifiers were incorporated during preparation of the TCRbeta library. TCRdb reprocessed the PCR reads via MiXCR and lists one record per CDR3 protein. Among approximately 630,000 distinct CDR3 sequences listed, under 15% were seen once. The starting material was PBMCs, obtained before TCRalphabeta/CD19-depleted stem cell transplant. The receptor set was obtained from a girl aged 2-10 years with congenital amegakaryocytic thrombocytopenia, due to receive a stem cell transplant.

The CDR3 is CASSFGDRDVETQYF. The CDR3 DNA sequence: TGCGCCAGCAGCTTTGGGGACAGGGATGTGGAGACCCAGTACTTC. V and J are TRBV5-1 and TRBJ2-5, with 9 bases that match TRBD1. CDR1 and CDR2 from the germline V gene are SGHRS and YFSETQ. The V segment lost 2 bases and the J segment 5 bases; nucleotides outside the gene matches: 7. CDR3 length: 15 amino acids.

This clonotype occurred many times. Here the CDR3 reads CSVVEGGQEQFF. CDR3 nucleotide sequence: TGCAGCGTAGTTGAAGGAGGACAGGAGCAGTTCTTC. The chain carries TRBV29-1 and TRBJ2-1; D may be TRBD1 (6 bases). The CDR3 spans 12 residues. Trimming pared 6 bases from V and 10 bases from J, leaving 16 bases between. Germline V CDR1 and CDR2: SQVTM, ANQGSEA.

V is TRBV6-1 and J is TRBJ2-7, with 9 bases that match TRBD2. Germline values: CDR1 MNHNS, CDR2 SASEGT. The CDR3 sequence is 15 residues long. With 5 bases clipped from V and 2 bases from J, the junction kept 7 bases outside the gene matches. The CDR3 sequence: CASSPPASGAYEQYF. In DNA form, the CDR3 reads TGTGCCAGCAGTCCCCCCGCTAGCGGGGCCTACGAGCAGTACTTC.

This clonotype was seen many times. DNA of the CDR3: TGCGCCAGCAGCCAACAGGTTTTCCTCTACAATGAGCAGTTCTTC. It specifies CASSQQVFLYNEQFF. V is TRBV5-1 and J is TRBJ2-1; D is perhaps TRBD1 (5 bases). The CDR3 consists of 15 residues. Per the germline V gene, CDR1 is SGHRS and CDR2 is YFSETQ. Trimming cost V 4 bases and J 3 bases, with 14 bases left between them. The variable domain in full, completed from reference TRBV5-1 and TRBJ2-1, reads KAGVTQTPRYLIKTRGQQVTLSCSPISGHRSVSWYQQTPGQGLQFLFEYFSETQRNKGNFPGRFSGRQFSNSRSEMNVSTLELGDSALYLCASSQQVFLYNEQFFGPGTRLTVL.

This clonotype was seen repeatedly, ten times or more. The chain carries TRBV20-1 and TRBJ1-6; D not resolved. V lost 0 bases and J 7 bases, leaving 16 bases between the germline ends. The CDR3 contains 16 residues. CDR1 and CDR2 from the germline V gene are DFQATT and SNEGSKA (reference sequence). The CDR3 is CSARDGSVPSNSPLHF. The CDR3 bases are TGCAGTGCTAGAGATGGGAGTGTACCCTCCAATTCACCCCTCCACTTT.

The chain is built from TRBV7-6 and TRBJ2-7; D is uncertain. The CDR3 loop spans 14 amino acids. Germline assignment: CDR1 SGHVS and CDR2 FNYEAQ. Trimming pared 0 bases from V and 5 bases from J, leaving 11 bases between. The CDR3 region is CASSLAEVPDEQYF. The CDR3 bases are TGTGCCAGCAGCTTAGCAGAAGTTCCCGACGAGCAGTACTTC.

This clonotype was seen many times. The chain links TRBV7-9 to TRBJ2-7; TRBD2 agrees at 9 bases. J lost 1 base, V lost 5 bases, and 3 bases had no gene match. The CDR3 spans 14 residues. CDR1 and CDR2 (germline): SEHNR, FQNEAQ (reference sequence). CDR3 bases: TGTGCCAGCAGCGGGACTAGCCGGTCCTACGAGCAGTACTTC. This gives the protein CASSGTSRSYEQYF. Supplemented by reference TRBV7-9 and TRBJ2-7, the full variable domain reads DTGVSQNPRHKITKRGQNVTFRCDPISEHNRLYWYRQTLGQGPEFLTYFQNEAQLEKSRLLSDRFSAERPKGSFSTLEIQRTEQGDSAMYLCASSGTSRSYEQYFGPGTRLTVT.

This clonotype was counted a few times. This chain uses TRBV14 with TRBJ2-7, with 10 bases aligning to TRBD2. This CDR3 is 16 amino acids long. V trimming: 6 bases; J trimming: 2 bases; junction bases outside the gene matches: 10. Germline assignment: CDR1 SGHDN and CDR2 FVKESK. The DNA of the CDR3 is TGTGCCAGCAGTCCTGTAGGACTAGCGGACGCCTACGAGCAGTACTTC. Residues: CASSPVGLADAYEQYF.

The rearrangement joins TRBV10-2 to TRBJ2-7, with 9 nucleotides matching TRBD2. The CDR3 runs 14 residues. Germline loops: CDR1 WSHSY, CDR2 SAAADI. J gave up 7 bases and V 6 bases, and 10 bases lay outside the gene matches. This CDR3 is CASSTSGPSEEQYF. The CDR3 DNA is TGCGCCAGCAGCACTAGCGGGCCTTCGGAAGAGCAGTACTTC.

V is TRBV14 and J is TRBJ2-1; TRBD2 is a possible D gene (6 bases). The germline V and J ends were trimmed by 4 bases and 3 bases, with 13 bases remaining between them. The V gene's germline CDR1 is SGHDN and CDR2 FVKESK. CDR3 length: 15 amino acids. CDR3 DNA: TGTGCCAGCAGCCCGCGGGACCCGCGCTACAATGAGCAGTTCTTC. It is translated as CASSPRDPRYNEQFF.

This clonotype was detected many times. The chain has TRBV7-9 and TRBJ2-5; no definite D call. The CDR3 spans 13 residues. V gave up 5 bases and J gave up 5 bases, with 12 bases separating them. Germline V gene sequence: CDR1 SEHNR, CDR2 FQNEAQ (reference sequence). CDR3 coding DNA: TGTGCCAGCAGCCCAAAGGGATGGGAGACCCAGTACTTC. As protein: CASSPKGWETQYF.

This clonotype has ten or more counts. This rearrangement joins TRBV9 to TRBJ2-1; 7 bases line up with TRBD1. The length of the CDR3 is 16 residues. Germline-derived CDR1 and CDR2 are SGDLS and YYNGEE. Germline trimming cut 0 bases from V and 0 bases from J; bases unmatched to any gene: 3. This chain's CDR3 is CASSVDGTASYNEQFF. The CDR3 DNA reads TGTGCCAGCAGCGTAGACGGGACAGCCTCCTACAATGAGCAGTTCTTC.

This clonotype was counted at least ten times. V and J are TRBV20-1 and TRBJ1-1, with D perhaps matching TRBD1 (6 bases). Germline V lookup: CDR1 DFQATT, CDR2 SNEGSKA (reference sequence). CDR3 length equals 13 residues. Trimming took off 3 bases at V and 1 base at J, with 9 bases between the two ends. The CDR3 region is CSASHRENTEAFF. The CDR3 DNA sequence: TGCAGTGCTAGTCACAGGGAGAACACTGAAGCTTTCTTT.

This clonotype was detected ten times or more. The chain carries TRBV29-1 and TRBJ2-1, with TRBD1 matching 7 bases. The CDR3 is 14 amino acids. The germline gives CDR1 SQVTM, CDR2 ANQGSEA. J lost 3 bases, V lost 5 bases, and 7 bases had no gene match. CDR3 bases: TGCAGCGTTTTAACGGGACAGTTCTACAATGAGCAGTTCTTC. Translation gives CSVLTGQFYNEQFF.

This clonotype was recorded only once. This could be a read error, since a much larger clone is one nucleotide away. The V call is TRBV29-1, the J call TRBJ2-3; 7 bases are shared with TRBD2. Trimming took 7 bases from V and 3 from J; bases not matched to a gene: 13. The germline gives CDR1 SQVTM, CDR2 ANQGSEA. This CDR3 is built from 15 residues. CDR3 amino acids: CSAARTRGITDTQYF. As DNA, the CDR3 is TGCAGCGCAGCCAGGACTAGAGGGATAACAGATACGCAGTATTTT.

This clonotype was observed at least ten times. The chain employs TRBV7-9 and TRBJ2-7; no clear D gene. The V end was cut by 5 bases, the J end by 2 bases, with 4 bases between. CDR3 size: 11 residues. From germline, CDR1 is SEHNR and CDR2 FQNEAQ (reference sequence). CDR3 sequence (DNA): TGTGCCAGCAGCCTGACCTACGAGCAGTACTTC. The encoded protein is CASSLTYEQYF.

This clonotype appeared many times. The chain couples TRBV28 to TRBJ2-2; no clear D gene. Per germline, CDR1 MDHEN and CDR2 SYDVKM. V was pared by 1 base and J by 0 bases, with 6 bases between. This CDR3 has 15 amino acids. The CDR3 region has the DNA TGTGCCAGCAGTTTATACAAAGCGAACACCGGGGAGCTGTTTTTT. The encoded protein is CASSLYKANTGELFF. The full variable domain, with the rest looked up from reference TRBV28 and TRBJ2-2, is DVKVTQSSRYLVKRTGEKVFLECVQDMDHENMFWYRQDPGLGLRLIYFSYDVKMKEKGDIPEGYSVSREKKERFSLILESASTNQTSMYLCASSLYKANTGELFFGEGSRLTVL.

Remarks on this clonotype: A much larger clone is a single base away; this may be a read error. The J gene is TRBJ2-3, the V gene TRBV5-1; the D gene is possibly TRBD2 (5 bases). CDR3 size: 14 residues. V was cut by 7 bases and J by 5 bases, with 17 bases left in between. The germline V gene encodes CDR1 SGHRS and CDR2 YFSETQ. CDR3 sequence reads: CASGLGVSIDTQYF. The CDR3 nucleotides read TGCGCCAGCGGACTCGGGGTATCGATAGATACGCAGTATTTT.

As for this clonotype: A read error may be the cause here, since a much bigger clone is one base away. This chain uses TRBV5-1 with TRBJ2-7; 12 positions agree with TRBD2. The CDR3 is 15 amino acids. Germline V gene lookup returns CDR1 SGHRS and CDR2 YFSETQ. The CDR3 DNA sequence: TGCGCCAGCGGGGAGAGACTAGCGGGAGCCTACGAGCACTACTTC. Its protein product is CASGERLAGAYEHYF.

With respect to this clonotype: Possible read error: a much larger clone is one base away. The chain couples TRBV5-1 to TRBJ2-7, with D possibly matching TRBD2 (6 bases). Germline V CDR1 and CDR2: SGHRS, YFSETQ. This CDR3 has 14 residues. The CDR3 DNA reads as TGCGCCGGCAGCTTGACGGGAGAACGGAGCGAGCAGTACTTC. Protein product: CAGSLTGERSEQYF.

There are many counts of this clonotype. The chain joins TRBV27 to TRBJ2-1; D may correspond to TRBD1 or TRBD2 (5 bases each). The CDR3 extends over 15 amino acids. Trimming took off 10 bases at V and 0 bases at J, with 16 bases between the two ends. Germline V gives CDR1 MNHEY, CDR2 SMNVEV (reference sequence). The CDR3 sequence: CATGALFSSYNEQFF. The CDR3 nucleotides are TGTGCCACCGGGGCGTTGTTTAGCTCCTACAATGAGCAGTTCTTC.

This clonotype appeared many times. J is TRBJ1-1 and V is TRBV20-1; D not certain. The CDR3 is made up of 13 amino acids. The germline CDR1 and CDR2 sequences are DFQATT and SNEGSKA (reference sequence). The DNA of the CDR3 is TGCAGCGCCCTCGGAGGAGCGAACACTGAAGCTTTCTTT. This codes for CSALGGANTEAFF.

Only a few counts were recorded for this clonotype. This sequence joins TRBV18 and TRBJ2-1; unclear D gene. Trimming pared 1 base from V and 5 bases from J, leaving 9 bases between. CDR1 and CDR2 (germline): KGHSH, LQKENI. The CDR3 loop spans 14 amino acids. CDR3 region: CASSPRSLDNEQFF. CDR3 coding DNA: TGTGCCAGCTCACCACGGTCGCTCGACAATGAGCAGTTCTTC. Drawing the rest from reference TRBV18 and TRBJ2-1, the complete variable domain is NAGVMQNPRHLVRRRGQEARLRCSPMKGHSHVYWYRQLPEEGLKFMVYLQKENIIDESGMPKERFSAEFPKEGPSILRIQQVVRGDSAAYFCASSPRSLDNEQFFGPGTRLTVL.

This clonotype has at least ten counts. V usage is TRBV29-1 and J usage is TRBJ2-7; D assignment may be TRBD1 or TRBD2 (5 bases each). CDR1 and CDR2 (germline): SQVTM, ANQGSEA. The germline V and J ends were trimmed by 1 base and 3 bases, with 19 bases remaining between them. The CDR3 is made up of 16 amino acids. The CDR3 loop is CSVEGGGSTDFYEQYF. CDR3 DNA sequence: TGCAGCGTTGAAGGGGGCGGATCGACGGACTTCTACGAGCAGTACTTC.

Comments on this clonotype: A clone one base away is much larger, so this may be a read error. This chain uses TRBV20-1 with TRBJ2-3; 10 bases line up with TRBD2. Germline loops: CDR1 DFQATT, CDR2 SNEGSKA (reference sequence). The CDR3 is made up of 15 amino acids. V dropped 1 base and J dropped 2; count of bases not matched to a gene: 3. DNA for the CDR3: TGCAGTGCTAGAGTCCTAGCGGGAGACACAGATACGCAGTATTTT. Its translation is CSARVLAGDTDTQYF.

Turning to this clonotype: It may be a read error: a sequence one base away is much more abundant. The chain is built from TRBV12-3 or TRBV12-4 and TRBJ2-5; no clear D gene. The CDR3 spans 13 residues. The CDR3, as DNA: TGTGCCACCAGTTTAAGCCAACAAGAGACCCAGTACTTC. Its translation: CATSLSQQETQYF.

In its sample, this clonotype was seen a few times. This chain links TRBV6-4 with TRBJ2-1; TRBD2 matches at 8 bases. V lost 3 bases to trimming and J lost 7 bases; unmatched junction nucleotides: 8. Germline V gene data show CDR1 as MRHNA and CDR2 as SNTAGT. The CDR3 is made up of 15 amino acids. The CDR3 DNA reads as TGTGCCAGCAGTGATTCGAGCGGGAGTGCGAATGAGCAGTTCTTC. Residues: CASSDSSGSANEQFF.